One and the same sample provided the 8 T cell receptor beta chains below, sequenced in a study of PD-1 blockade in classical Hodgkin lymphoma (dated by TCRdb to the early 2020s). The sample's time point label, decoded: cycle 4 day 1 (C4D1), after 5 to 7 weeks of nivolumab. Every trial patient had relapsed after autologous stem cell transplantation, and cohorts A, B and C differed in prior brentuximab vedotin exposure. Library construction relied on the immunoSEQ multiplex PCR assay. The table was pulled from immuneACCESS by TCRdb, which kept in-frame rearrangements only. Such tables lose some clones; where checked, under half of the loss comes from unresolved V genes, and the rest has no known cause. Within this sample are 31,000 or so clones, with 70% to 80% of them counted one time only. Jointly, the top ten make up approximately 4% of the sample. The sequencing here drew on peripheral blood mononuclear cells (PBMCs), taken before the fourth cycle of nivolumab. The receptors were gathered from a human donor with classical Hodgkin lymphoma.

This rearrangement joins TRBV4-1 to TRBJ2-3, with TRBD2 matching 13 bases. CDR1 is MGHRA and CDR2 is YSYEKL in the germline V gene. This CDR3 comprises 16 residues. V lost 5 bases to trimming and J lost 5 bases; unmatched junction nucleotides: 7. The CDR3 here is CASSYTSGGAVDTQYF. CDR3 DNA sequence: TGCGCCAGCAGCTATACTAGCGGGGGGGCCGTAGATACGCAGTATTTT.

By share of the sample, this clone is medium-sized (0.01 to 0.1%). This sample also contains other DNA sequences that code for the same CDR3. The chain's CDR3 is CAWSVQGDEQYF. The CDR3 DNA sequence: TGTGCCTGGAGTGTACAGGGGGACGAGCAGTACTTC. This rearrangement joins TRBV30 to TRBJ2-7, with TRBD1 matching over 8 bases. In germline, CDR1 is GTSNPN, CDR2 SVGIG (reference sequence). The ends lost 0 bases at V and 5 bases at J; junction bases unmatched: 0. CDR3 size: 12 residues.

The chain joins TRBV13 to TRBJ1-1, with D hard to call. Trimming cost V 1 base and J 1 base, with 7 bases left between them. The CDR3 sequence is 14 residues long. Germline loops: CDR1 PRHDT, CDR2 FYEKMQ (reference sequence). The CDR3 sequence: CASSLDWKNTEAFF. In DNA, the CDR3 is TGTGCCAGCAGCTTAGACTGGAAGAACACTGAAGCTTTCTTT. Variable domain in full (rest from reference TRBV13 and TRBJ1-1): AAGVIQSPRHLIKEKRETATLKCYPIPRHDTVYWYQQGPGQDPQFLISFYEKMQSDKGSIPDRFSAQQFSDYHSELNMSSLELGDSALYFCASSLDWKNTEAFFGQGTRLTVV.

This clone has a handful of counts. The chain employs TRBV30 and TRBJ1-1; perhaps TRBD1 as D (6 bases). The CDR3 has 16 residues. V lost 3 bases, J lost 4 bases, and 21 bases lay in between. Germline V gives CDR1 GTSNPN, CDR2 SVGIG (reference sequence). This chain's CDR3 is CAWRFRGPPWSTEAFF. CDR3 nucleotides: TGTGCCTGGAGATTCAGGGGCCCTCCATGGAGCACTGAAGCTTTCTTT. Full variable domain (missing parts from reference TRBV30 and TRBJ1-1): SQTIHQWPATLVQPVGSPLSLECTVEGTSNPNLYWYRQAAGRGLQLLFYSVGIGQISSEVPQNLSASRPQDRQFILSSKKLLLSDSGFYLCAWRFRGPPWSTEAFFGQGTRLTVV.

The chain links TRBV5-4 to TRBJ2-5; D may be TRBD1 (5 bases). The germline V gene encodes CDR1 SGHNT and CDR2 YYREEE (reference sequence). There are 15 residues in the CDR3. V was cut by 5 bases and J by 0 bases, with 14 bases left in between. CDR3 sequence (DNA): TGTGCCAGCAGTAGGTGGGGCCTGTACCAAGAGACCCAGTACTTC. Translated, it gives CASSRWGLYQETQYF. The full variable domain, in which reference TRBV5-4 and TRBJ2-5 provide the parts outside the CDR3, is ETGVTQSPTHLIKTRGQQVTLRCSSQSGHNTVSWYQQALGQGPQFIFQYYREEENGRGNFPPRFSGLQFPNYSSELNVNALELDDSALYLCASSRWGLYQETQYFGPGTRLLVL.

This clone was detected only a few times. The chain couples TRBV5-3 to TRBJ1-4; D unresolved. TRBV5-3 qualifies as an ORF whose function is uncertain. This CDR3 contains 14 residues. V was clipped by 2 bases and J by 5 bases, with 10 bases between them. The CDR3 protein is CARSFRVENEKLFF. Written as DNA, the CDR3 is TGTGCCAGAAGCTTTAGGGTCGAAAATGAAAAACTGTTTTTT.

V gene TRBV5-1 combines with J gene TRBJ2-3; 10 nucleotides line up with TRBD2. CDR1 and CDR2 (germline): SGHRS, YFSETQ. The CDR3 sequence is 15 residues long. The trim removed 1 base at V and 3 bases at J, leaving 2 bases unmatched. Here the CDR3 reads CASSLRGLATDTQYF. CDR3 DNA: TGCGCCAGCAGCTTGAGGGGACTAGCGACAGATACGCAGTATTTT.

The chain employs TRBV7-8 and TRBJ2-1, with 12 bases matching TRBD2. V dropped 5 bases and J dropped 6; count of bases not matched to a gene: 20. The CDR3 sequence is 20 residues long. CDR1 is SGHVS, CDR2 FQNEAQ, per germline. CDR3 in amino acids: CASSPRTGRMTSGSFNEQFF. CDR3 nucleotides: TGTGCCAGCAGCCCAAGGACAGGGAGGATGACTAGCGGGAGTTTCAATGAGCAGTTCTTC. The full variable domain, with the rest looked up from reference TRBV7-8 and TRBJ2-1, is GAGVSQSPRYKVAKRGQDVALRCDPISGHVSLFWYQQALGQGPEFLTYFQNEAQLDKSGLPSDRFFAERPEGSVSTLKIQRTQQEDSAVYLCASSPRTGRMTSGSFNEQFFGPGTRLTVL.